The TCR beta chain described here comes from a study of beta chain features in type 1 diabetes. Study-wide background: Patient and healthy donor groups were alike in age, gender and cell yields. Study observations and caveats: Patients' naive, central memory and Treg TCRB repertoires seemed closer to one another than those of healthy donors. Patients with Type 1 diabetes showed moderately but significantly shorter TCRB CDR3s in all four CD4+ subsets.

As every portion of the isolated RNA was reverse transcribed, the sequencing read expressed TCRB transcripts. The protocol was immunoSEQ multiplex PCR, while the TCRdb copy is restricted to in-frame clones and leaves out a portion. The table shows 630,000 or so clones, with over 11% occurring only once. The sample holds a few counts of this clone. Its target is not known. The clonotype was recovered from a man younger than 35 with type 1 diabetes. Sequencing was performed on naive CD4+ T cells from blood.

The CDR3 spells CASTIWGSTDTQYF. CDR3 nucleotide sequence: TGTGCCAGCACGATTTGGGGGAGCACAGATACGCAGTATTTT. The J gene is TRBJ2-3, the V gene TRBV7-9, with D perhaps assigned TRBD1 or TRBD2 (5 bases each). The germline V gene has CDR1 SEHNR and CDR2 FQNEAQ (reference sequence). CDR3 size: 14 residues. The V end was cut by 7 bases, the J end by 0 bases, with 11 bases between.